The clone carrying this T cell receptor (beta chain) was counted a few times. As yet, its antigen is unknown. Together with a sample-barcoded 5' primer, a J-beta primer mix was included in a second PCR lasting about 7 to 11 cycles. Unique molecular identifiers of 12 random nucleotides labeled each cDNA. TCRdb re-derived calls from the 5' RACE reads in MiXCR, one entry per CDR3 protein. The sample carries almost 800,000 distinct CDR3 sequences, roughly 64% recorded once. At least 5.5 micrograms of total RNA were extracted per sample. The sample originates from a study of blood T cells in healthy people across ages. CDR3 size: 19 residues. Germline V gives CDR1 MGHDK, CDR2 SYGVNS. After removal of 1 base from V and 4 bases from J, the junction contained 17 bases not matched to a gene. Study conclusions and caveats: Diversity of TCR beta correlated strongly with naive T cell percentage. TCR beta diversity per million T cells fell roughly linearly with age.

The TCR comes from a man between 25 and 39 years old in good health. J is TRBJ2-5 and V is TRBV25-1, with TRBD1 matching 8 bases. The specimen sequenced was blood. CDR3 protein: CASSESGGDGTGGLETQYF. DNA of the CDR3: TGTGCCAGCAGTGAATCCGGGGGAGATGGGACAGGTGGTTTAGAGACCCAGTACTTC. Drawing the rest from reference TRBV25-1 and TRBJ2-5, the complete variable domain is EADIYQTPRYLVIGTGKKITLECSQTMGHDKMYWYQQDPGMELHLIHYSYGVNSTEKGDLSSESTVSRIRTEHFPLTLESARPSHTSQYLCASSESGGDGTGGLETQYFGPGTRLLVL.